The 24 T cell receptor beta chains below come from one sample, sequenced in a study of radiotherapy plus CTLA-4 blockade in lung cancer. Some clones are missing from TCRdb's copy, which holds only in-frame ones; the method was immunoSEQ multiplex PCR. The sample consists of roughly 59,000 clones, 65% to 80% of them appearing once. The material sequenced was peripheral blood, taken from a patient treated with radiotherapy plus ipilimumab. Every receptor here comes from a human donor with non-small cell lung cancer whose response to radiotherapy plus ipilimumab could not be evaluated.

This clone came up a few times. V and J are TRBV4-3 and TRBJ1-2; 8 nucleotides agree with TRBD1. CDR3 length: 18 residues. Germline loops: CDR1 LGHNA, CDR2 YSLEER. V lost 0 bases and J lost 2; bases outside the gene matches: 11. The CDR3: CASSQEVTDRDWNYGYTF. CDR3 nucleotide sequence: TGCGCCAGCAGCCAAGAAGTCACGGACAGGGATTGGAACTATGGCTACACCTTC.

V and J are TRBV12-5 and TRBJ2-2; TRBD2 might be the D (5 bases). Germline CDR1 LGHNT, CDR2 FRNRAP. Trimming shortened V by 2 bases and J by 11 bases, and 15 bases separated the two germline ends. The CDR3 length is 14 residues. CDR3 bases: TGTGCTAGTGGTTTGCCCCCGTCTACTAGTGAGCTGTTTTTT. This sequence encodes CASGLPPSTSELFF.

This clone has a handful of counts. The V call is TRBV7-2, the J call TRBJ2-3, with a tentative D call TRBD1 (7 bases). The CDR3 extends over 14 amino acids. V lost 4 bases to trimming and J lost 6 bases, with 14 bases between them. CDR1 is SGHTA, CDR2 FQGNSA, per germline. The DNA for the CDR3 is TGTGCCAGCAGCTCTATCAGGGGGGAGGATACGCAGTATTTT. Translation gives CASSSIRGEDTQYF.

This chain links TRBV11-2 with TRBJ1-2; D remains unclear. V was shortened by 0 bases and J by 6 bases, with 5 bases between the two germline ends. The germline V gene has CDR1 SGHAT and CDR2 FQNNGV. The CDR3 totals 12 residues. The CDR3 sequence is CASSLEGDGYTF. Here the CDR3 DNA reads TGTGCCAGCAGCTTAGAAGGAGATGGCTACACCTTC.

The rearrangement joins TRBV7-2 to TRBJ1-5; no clear D gene. Germline V CDR1 and CDR2: SGHTA, FQGNSA. The CDR3 is made up of 14 amino acids. Trimming removed 5 bases at V and 6 bases at J, with 14 bases between. The CDR3 region has the DNA TGTGCCAGCAGCCCACGCCCCGGTGTTCAGCCCCAGCATTTT. Residues: CASSPRPGVQPQHF.

In this sample, this clone turned up a few times. The same CDR3 can be traced to other DNA sequences in this sample. The chain links TRBV4-1 to TRBJ1-5; 7 bases fit TRBD1. This CDR3 has 13 amino acids. V dropped 4 bases and J dropped 5; count of bases not matched to a gene: 2. CDR1 is MGHRA and CDR2 is YSYEKL in the germline V gene. The CDR3 reads CASSRQGHQPQHF. The CDR3 bases are TGCGCCAGCAGCCGACAGGGCCATCAGCCCCAGCATTTT.

V usage is TRBV9 and J usage is TRBJ1-4; the D is unclear. V dropped 4 bases and J dropped 6 bases, with 13 bases sitting between them. There are 14 residues in the CDR3. Germline V lookup: CDR1 SGDLS, CDR2 YYNGEE. The CDR3 bases are TGTGCCAGCAGCCGTGGGCAATGGGATGAAAAACTGTTTTTT. It yields the protein CASSRGQWDEKLFF.

This clone came up a few times. The J gene is TRBJ2-1, the V gene TRBV29-1; perhaps TRBD1 as D (5 bases). Germline-derived CDR1 and CDR2 are SQVTM and ANQGSEA. This CDR3 comprises 11 residues. V gave up 3 bases and J gave up 5 bases, with 5 bases separating them. CDR3 coding DNA: TGCAGCGTTGACAGGGACAATGAGCAGTTCTTC. Translation gives CSVDRDNEQFF.

The chain is built from TRBV11-3 and TRBJ1-5; D gene ambiguous. The germline V and J ends were trimmed by 1 base and 5 bases, with 6 bases remaining between them. The CDR3 length is 13 residues. Germline-derived CDR1 and CDR2 are SGHNT and YENEEA. CDR3 sequence reads: CASSLGPDQPQHF. The CDR3 nucleotides are TGTGCCAGCAGCTTAGGTCCCGATCAGCCCCAGCATTTT.

This chain connects TRBV10-1 to TRBJ2-7; 8 bases agree with TRBD1. This CDR3 comprises 16 residues. V shed 0 bases, J shed 5 bases, and the junction held 9 bases outside the gene matches. Per germline, CDR1 WNHNN and CDR2 SYGVQD (reference sequence). The CDR3 nucleotides are TGCGCCAGCAGTGAGTCCAGGACAGGGTTCGGCGACGAGCAGTACTTC. Translated, it gives CASSESRTGFGDEQYF.

The V and J genes are TRBV7-3 and TRBJ2-1, with 13 positions matching TRBD2. This CDR3 contains 17 residues. Trimming took 6 bases from V and 5 from J; bases not matched to a gene: 10. Germline CDR1 and CDR2: SGHTA and FQGTGA. In DNA form, the CDR3 reads TGTGCCAGCAGTCAAACTAGCGGGGGGGAATATAACAATGAGCAGTTCTTC. It is translated as CASSQTSGGEYNNEQFF.

The V and J genes are TRBV7-3 and TRBJ2-5, with 10 bases that match TRBD1. Trimming at V came to 5 bases and at J to 1 base, leaving 13 bases not matched to a gene. The germline V gene has CDR1 SGHTA and CDR2 FQGTGA. The CDR3 spans 18 residues. In nucleotides, the CDR3 is TGTGCCAGCAGCCACGGGACAGGGGCCGCCGGGGTCCAAGAGACCCAGTACTTC. It codes for CASSHGTGAAGVQETQYF.

About this clone itself: At one end the junction does not follow the germline gene, possibly because of a read error. Other DNA sequences of this sample code for an identical CDR3. This CDR3 reads CASSTGTTYEQYF. The CDR3 DNA reads as TGCGCCAGCAGCACCGGGACTACCTACGAGCAGTACTTC. The gene calls are TRBV5-4 and TRBJ2-7, with TRBD2 identical over 7 bases. Germline CDR1 is SGHNT and CDR2 is YYREEE (reference sequence). This CDR3 contains 13 residues.

This clone is medium-sized. CDR3 coding DNA: TGTGCCAGCAGCTTAGCGGGACAGGGAGGGGCCTACGAGCAGTACTTC. It encodes CASSLAGQGGAYEQYF. V is TRBV7-9 and J is TRBJ2-7; 9 bases agree with TRBD1. After removal of 0 bases from V and 2 bases from J, the junction contained 5 bases not matched to a gene. CDR1 SEHNR and CDR2 FQNEAQ come from the germline V gene (reference sequence). This CDR3 has 16 amino acids.

The rearrangement links TRBV6-5 to TRBJ2-2; the D gene is possibly TRBD2 (5 bases). CDR3 length equals 13 residues. Between the trimmed V and J ends, which lost 5 bases and 8 bases, there was a span of 12 bases. The V gene's germline CDR1 is MNHEY and CDR2 SVGAGI. CDR3 bases: TGTGCCAGCAGTGACCCTGGAGGAGGGGAGCTGTTTTTT. As protein: CASSDPGGGELFF.

This chain connects TRBV6-5 to TRBJ1-1; D is unresolved. With 11 bases removed from V and 3 bases from J, the gap between germline ends came to 13 bases. CDR1 and CDR2 from the germline V gene are MNHEY and SVGAGI. This CDR3 has 12 amino acids. The DNA of the CDR3 is TGTGCCTGCGGTCGAACGTACACTGAAGCTTTCTTT. Amino acids: CACGRTYTEAFF.

This chain uses TRBV5-1 with TRBJ2-2, with 15 bases lining up with TRBD2. The V gene end was trimmed by 4 bases and the J gene end by 5 bases; junction bases not matched to a gene: 6. The CDR3 extends over 17 amino acids. Per germline, CDR1 SGHRS and CDR2 YFSETQ. The CDR3 region has the DNA TGCGCCAGCAGCGCGGGACTAGCGGGGGGCTCAACCGGGGAGCTGTTTTTT. As protein: CASSAGLAGGSTGELFF.

The DNA of the CDR3 is TGTGCCAGCAGCCTCGTCGGGGGCTACGAGCAGTACTTC. This codes for CASSLVGGYEQYF. The rearrangement joins TRBV7-6 to TRBJ2-7, with D perhaps matching TRBD2 (6 bases). CDR1 is SGHVS and CDR2 is FNYEAQ in the germline V gene. Deletions cut 5 bases from V and 3 bases from J, with 11 bases between. The CDR3 loop spans 13 amino acids.

This clone has just a few counts. The chain links TRBV5-1 to TRBJ1-2, with D uncertain. Germline V gene lookup returns CDR1 SGHRS and CDR2 YFSETQ. V was clipped by 0 bases and J by 2 bases, with 8 bases between them. This CDR3 contains 14 residues. CDR3 coding DNA: TGCGCCAGCAGCTTGGGTCCAGGAAACTATGGCTACACCTTC. It encodes CASSLGPGNYGYTF.

This clone was seen only a few times. The chain combines TRBV19 with TRBJ1-5; 9 bases fit TRBD1. V was clipped by 4 bases and J by 0 bases; unmatched bases: 1. There are 15 residues in the CDR3. Germline CDR1 reads LNHDA; CDR2 reads SQIVND (reference sequence). The CDR3 region has the DNA TGTGCCAGTAGTAGGGGACAGGGTAGCAATCAGCCCCAGCATTTT. Its protein product is CASSRGQGSNQPQHF.

The V gene is TRBV19, the J gene TRBJ1-5; TRBD1 aligns across 7 bases. V gave up 10 bases and J gave up 5 bases; unmatched junction bases: 17. This CDR3 comprises 16 residues. The V gene's germline CDR1 is LNHDA and CDR2 SQIVND (reference sequence). The CDR3 DNA is TGTGCCACTAATACAAACCTTTTAACAGGGGATCAGCCCCAGCATTTT. Protein sequence: CATNTNLLTGDQPQHF.

The chain carries TRBV5-1 and TRBJ2-1; D possibly corresponds to TRBD2 (6 bases). Germline assignment: CDR1 SGHRS and CDR2 YFSETQ. V lost 6 bases and J lost 7, with 11 bases in between. The CDR3 contains 12 residues. CDR3 nucleotide sequence: TGCGCCAGCAACCTCGGAGGGAATGAGCAGTTCTTC. It specifies CASNLGGNEQFF.

The chain carries TRBV7-2 and TRBJ2-1, with D possibly TRBD1 on 6 matching bases. The V end lost 7 bases, the J end lost 6 bases, and 16 bases lay between the germline ends. The CDR3 is 14 amino acids. CDR1 and CDR2 (germline): SGHTA, FQGNSA. CDR3 residues: CASTFYLDSNEQFF. In nucleotides, the CDR3 is TGTGCCAGCACCTTCTACTTGGACAGCAATGAGCAGTTCTTC.

The chain has TRBV9 and TRBJ2-7; D is unclear. V was trimmed by 7 bases and J by 4 bases, leaving 9 bases between them. This CDR3 region has 11 residues. Germline V CDR1 and CDR2: SGDLS, YYNGEE. This CDR3 reads CASGPEYEQYF. The CDR3 DNA reads TGTGCCAGCGGTCCGGAGTACGAGCAGTACTTC.